The present T cell receptor beta chain was sequenced within a study of beta chain features in type 1 diabetes (dated by TCRdb to 2016 to 2019). Turning to the overall study: Mean age, gender distribution, total cell number and subset yield were not different between patients and healthy donors. Across all samples, 90 million to 130 million sorted cells were examined, and cell number per subset correlated strongly with RNA yield. Regulatory and stem cell-like memory subsets were isolated from only 8 patients and about 8 healthy donors, whereas naive and central memory subsets came from all 30 or so donors. The study compared the TCRB repertoires of sorted circulating CD4+ T cell subsets in recently diagnosed type 1 diabetes patients with those in matched healthy donors. General conclusions and limits of the study: In all four CD4+ subsets, TCRB CDR3 length was moderately but significantly shorter in type 1 diabetes patients. HLA sub-analyses involved small numbers of individuals, so any influence of HLA type on TCRB rearrangement remained unresolved. Naive, central memory and regulatory TCRB repertoires appeared more similar among patients than among healthy donors. PCR may preferentially amplify shorter templates, but because patient and control samples were amplified and corrected together, any resulting skew would affect both groups equally. Fewer insertions and more nucleotide deletions at VDJ recombination sites were observed in patients with type 1 diabetes, implying thymic rearrangement abnormalities. Sequencing cDNA rather than genomic DNA could over-represent highly expressing activated cells, although activation and CD3 levels did not differ between groups.

The entire amount of isolated RNA was reverse transcribed using the High Capacity cDNA Reverse Transcription Kit, so the sequenced TCRB transcripts were expressed ones. Deep immunoSEQ sequencing was performed on naive, central memory and regulatory T cell samples, with an average of roughly 3.5 million total reads per sample. Sorted cells were lysed in RLT buffer, and RNA was extracted using DNase-treated RNeasy Micro or Mini kits according to cell number. Each cell subset was processed separately to prevent cross-contamination, with patient and healthy donor samples processed together. Using the immunoSEQ multiplex PCR, TCRB sequences were amplified from cDNA into 87-bp fragments spanning the CDR3 region. Sequencing of the amplicons was done on the Illumina HiSeq platform. Turning to the authors' computational methods: PCR bias was computationally corrected using synthetic template baselines, reads within Hamming distance 2 were collapsed, and singletons that could not be merged were discarded. Reads were aligned to IMGT to assign V, D and J genes, CDR3 length, and insertions or deletions at six rearrangement sites. Within each subset, clonotype counts were normalized to the number of sorted cells before true diversity and Gini coefficients were calculated with the tcR R package. The overlap coefficient, calculated on TCRB nucleotide sequences, was used to measure repertoire sharing. Out-of-frame TCRB sequences from naive cells were analyzed to stand in for the pre-selection repertoire. Held by TCRdb, this immuneACCESS table contains in-frame sequences only and omits some clones. Under half of the omission traces to an unresolved V gene where checked; the cause of the rest is unknown. Clone size and the V and J calls come from that table; the DNA yielded D and trimming. The sample yields 240,000 or so clones; over 11% were counted once. The ten largest clones take up roughly 0.019% of the sample.

There are a few counts of this clone. It lacks a known antigen. Base qualities are not recorded, but no much larger clone differs from it by a single base. V sheds 0 bases and J sheds 5 bases, leaving 16 bases between their ends. CDR1 and CDR2, looked up from the germline V gene (reference sequence), are GTSNPN and SVGIG. Spanning cysteine to phenylalanine, the CDR3 consists of 15 amino acids. The DNA shown is the 45-base CDR3, in frame from base 1. A single peripheral blood draw of roughly 0.11 L on average was collected from each donor into heparinised tubes. Naive, central memory, regulatory and stem cell-like memory CD4+ T cells were sorted on a BD FACSAria II using a panel including CD45RO, CCR7, CD25, CD127, CD95 and CD27. Every sorted population had a purity above 98%. PBMCs were separated immediately by Lymphoprep density gradient centrifugation and were stained directly, without being cultured. To minimize batch effects, samples were stained and sorted in pairs, one healthy donor with one patient per experiment.

Material for sequencing was naive CD4+ T cells from blood. This specimen's cell subset or site label, per the study, means: true naive CD4+ T cells. This clonotype was obtained from a man aged 25-45 years with type 1 diabetes. The sequence links TRBV30 to TRBJ2-5; a tentative D match to TRBD2 spans 6 bases. The DNA reads as follows: TGTGCCTGGAGTGTACTGTCAGGGACTGCGGAGACCCAGTACTTC. Its coded protein is CAWSVLSGTAETQYF.